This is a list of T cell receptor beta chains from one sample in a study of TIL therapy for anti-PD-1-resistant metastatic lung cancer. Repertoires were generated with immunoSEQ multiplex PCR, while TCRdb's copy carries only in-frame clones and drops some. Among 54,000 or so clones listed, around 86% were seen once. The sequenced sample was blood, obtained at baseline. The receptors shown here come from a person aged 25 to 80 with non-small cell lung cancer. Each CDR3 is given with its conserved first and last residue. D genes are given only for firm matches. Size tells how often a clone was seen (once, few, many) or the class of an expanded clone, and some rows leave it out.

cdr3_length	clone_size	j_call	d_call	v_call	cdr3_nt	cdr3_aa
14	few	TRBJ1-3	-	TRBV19	TGTGCCAGTAGCCGTCTGGACACTGGAAACACCATATATTTT	CASSRLDTGNTIYF
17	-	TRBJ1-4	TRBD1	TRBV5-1	TGCGCCAGCAGCTTGGGTGCCCAGGGGGCTCGTGGTGAAAAACTGTTTTTT	CASSLGAQGARGEKLFF
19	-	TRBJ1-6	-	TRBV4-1	TGCGCCAGCAGCCAAGTTTCCGGTCAAGGAAGCTCCTATAATTCACCCCTCCACTTT	CASSQVSGQGSSYNSPLHF
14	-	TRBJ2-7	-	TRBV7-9	TGTGCCAGCAGCTCCCCGACCCGTTCCTACGAGCAGTACTTC	CASSSPTRSYEQYF
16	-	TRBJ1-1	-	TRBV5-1	TGCGCCAGCAGCCCTAACGGTAGGGGGGCAGACACTGAAGCTTTCTTT	CASSPNGRGADTEAFF
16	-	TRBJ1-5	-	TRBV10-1	TGCGCCAGCAGGATGTCAAGGGGGGCCGGTGGGCAGCCCCAGCATTTT	CASRMSRGAGGQPQHF
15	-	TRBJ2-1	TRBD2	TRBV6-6	TGTGCCAGCAGTTACTCGGCGACTAGCACGAATGAGCAGTTCTTC	CASSYSATSTNEQFF
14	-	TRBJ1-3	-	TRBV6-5	TGTGCCAGCAGCACGGGGGACTCTGGAAACACCATATATTTT	CASSTGDSGNTIYF
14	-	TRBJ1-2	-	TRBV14	TGTGCCAGCAGCCAAGTTGGGACCCTGGGGGGCTACACCTTC	CASSQVGTLGGYTF
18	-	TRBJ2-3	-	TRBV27	TGTGCCAGCAGCTGGGCGCCGGGAGTATATGGAAGCACAGATACGCAGTATTTT	CASSWAPGVYGSTDTQYF
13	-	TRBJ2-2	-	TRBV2	TGTGCCAGCCGATGGGAGAACACCGGGGAGCTGTTTTTT	CASRWENTGELFF
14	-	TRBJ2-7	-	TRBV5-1	TGCGCCAGCAGCCTCGGGTTAGTTTCCTACGAGCAGTACTTC	CASSLGLVSYEQYF
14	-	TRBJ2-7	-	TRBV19	TGTGCCAGTAGTAGCAGGGGACCCTTCTACGAGCAGTACTTC	CASSSRGPFYEQYF
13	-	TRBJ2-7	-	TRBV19	TGTGCCAGTAGTCCGAACCGGGGCCGGGAGCAGTACTTC	CASSPNRGREQYF
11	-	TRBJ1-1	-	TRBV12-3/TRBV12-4	TGTGCCAGCAGTTTCAGGGGAGGGGCTTTCTTT	CASSFRGGAFF
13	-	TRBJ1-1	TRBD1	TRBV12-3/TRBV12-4	TGTGCCAGCAGGCGGACAGGGGGCACTGAAGCTTTCTTT	CASRRTGGTEAFF
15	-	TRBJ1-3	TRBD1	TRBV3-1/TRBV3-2	TGTGCCAGCAGCCAAGGACAGGGGCATGGAAACACCATATATTTT	CASSQGQGHGNTIYF
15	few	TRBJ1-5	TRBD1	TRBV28	TGTGCCAGCAGTTTAATAGGGGGCGGGTTGCAGCCCCAGCATTTT	CASSLIGGGLQPQHF
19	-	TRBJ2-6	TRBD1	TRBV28	TGTGCCAGCAGGGGGGGACAGGGGGCGACCCTCTCTGGGGCCAACGTCCTGACTTTC	CASRGGQGATLSGANVLTF
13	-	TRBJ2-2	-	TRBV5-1	TGCGCCAGCAGCTCGGCGAACACCGGGGAGTTGTTTTTT	CASSSANTGELFF
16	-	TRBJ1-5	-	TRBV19	TGTGCCAGTACCAACCCCAGACCTGGGATAAATCAGCCCCAGCATTTT	CASTNPRPGINQPQHF
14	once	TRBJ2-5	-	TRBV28	TGTGCCAGCAGTTTATTTTCGGGGCCAGAGACCCAGTACTTC	CASSLFSGPETQYF
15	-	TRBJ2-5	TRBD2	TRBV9	TGTGCCAGCAGCCTCGGGCGGGGGGTCGGAGAGACCCAGTACTTC	CASSLGRGVGETQYF
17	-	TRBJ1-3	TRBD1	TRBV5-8	TGTGCCAGCAGCCGAAAGGGACAGGGCTTGATCGGAAACACCATATATTTT	CASSRKGQGLIGNTIYF
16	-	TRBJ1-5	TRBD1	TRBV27	TGTGCCAGCAGCCCCGGGTCGGCCAGGGGGGGCATGCCCCAGCATTTT	CASSPGSARGGMPQHF
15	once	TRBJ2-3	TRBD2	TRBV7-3	TGTGCCAGCAGCCGAGGGACTAGCGGGACAGATACGCAGTATTTT	CASSRGTSGTDTQYF
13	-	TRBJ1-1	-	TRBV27	TGTGCCAGCAGGGGGGCAGGGTGGGCTGAAGCTTTCTTT	CASRGAGWAEAFF